The next 24 T cell receptor beta chains were all read from a single sample in a study of immune evolution from preneoplasia to lung adenocarcinoma. The data were produced by immunoSEQ multiplex PCR, yet TCRdb's version contains in-frame clones alone and is incomplete. Of several thousand clones listed, over 75% are singletons. The specimen sequenced was FFPE lung adenocarcinoma in situ tissue. The receptors stem from a person between 65 and 79 years old with lung adenocarcinoma.

The chain has TRBV29-1 and TRBJ2-3, with 8 bases matching TRBD2. CDR3 length: 13 residues. Germline V gene lookup returns CDR1 SQVTM and CDR2 ANQGSEA. V lost 6 bases to trimming and J lost 2 bases; unmatched junction nucleotides: 4. The CDR3 sequence is CSVPSGPTDTQYF. Written as DNA, the CDR3 is TGCAGCGTCCCTAGCGGGCCCACAGATACGCAGTATTTT.

V gene TRBV7-9 combines with J gene TRBJ2-5; D may be TRBD2 (6 bases). The V gene's germline CDR1 is SEHNR and CDR2 FQNEAQ (reference sequence). The CDR3 totals 14 residues. V dropped 4 bases and J dropped 2 bases, with 11 bases sitting between them. For the CDR3, the DNA is TGTGCCAGCAGCTACCTGGGACTGCAAGAGACCCAGTACTTC. It is translated as CASSYLGLQETQYF.

This clone has only one observation. The J gene is TRBJ2-5, the V gene TRBV2; no firm D call. Germline CDR1 SNHLY, CDR2 FYNNEI. This CDR3 is 13 amino acids long. V dropped 3 bases and J dropped 4 bases, with 9 bases sitting between them. This CDR3 reads CASSDNRRETQYF. The CDR3 nucleotides read TGTGCCAGCAGTGATAATCGCAGAGAGACCCAGTACTTC. The complete variable domain, with remaining parts taken from reference TRBV2 and TRBJ2-5, reads EPEVTQTPSHQVTQMGQEVILRCVPISNHLYFYWYRQILGQKVEFLVSFYNNEISEKSEIFDDQFSVERPDGSNFTLKIRSTKLEDSAMYFCASSDNRRETQYFGPGTRLLVL.

This chain joins TRBV9 and TRBJ2-1; possibly TRBD2 for D (6 bases). CDR3 length: 16 residues. Trimming left V 4 bases short and J 2 bases short, with 16 bases between. The germline V gene encodes CDR1 SGDLS and CDR2 YYNGEE. The CDR3: CASSFSEGRAYNEQFF. The CDR3 DNA follows: TGTGCCAGCAGCTTTTCGGAGGGGAGAGCCTACAATGAGCAGTTCTTC.

There are a few counts of this clone. The rearrangement links TRBV6-1 to TRBJ1-5; possible D gene TRBD1, 6 bases. Germline assignment: CDR1 MNHNS and CDR2 SASEGT. This CDR3 spans 15 amino acids. V was cut by 3 bases and J by 5 bases, with 14 bases left in between. CDR3 residues: CASSEQSQGYQPQHF. The CDR3 bases are TGTGCCAGCAGTGAGCAGTCACAGGGCTATCAGCCCCAGCATTTT.

The chain has TRBV28 and TRBJ2-7; 7 bases are a match to TRBD2. There are 13 residues in the CDR3. From germline, CDR1 is MDHEN and CDR2 SYDVKM. Losses at the gene ends were 3 bases for V and 2 bases for J; bases not matched to a gene: 1. The CDR3 coding sequence is TGTGCCAGCAGTTTCCGGGGGGCCTACGAGCAGTACTTC. Residues: CASSFRGAYEQYF.

The chain employs TRBV6-5 and TRBJ1-5, with 9 bases aligning to TRBD1. Germline values: CDR1 MNHEY, CDR2 SVGAGI. There are 15 residues in the CDR3. Trimming cost V 5 bases and J 4 bases; bases outside gene matches: 6. DNA for the CDR3: TGTGCCAGCAGTCGTACAGGGGGCTTGAATCAGCCCCAGCATTTT. This gives the protein CASSRTGGLNQPQHF.

The chain has TRBV7-9 and TRBJ2-5; D possibly corresponds to TRBD1 (6 bases). The germline V gene encodes CDR1 SEHNR and CDR2 FQNEAQ (reference sequence). Trimming removed 4 bases from V and 4 bases from J, with 10 bases in between. There are 13 residues in the CDR3. The CDR3 is CASSSAGAETQYF. The DNA for the CDR3 is TGTGCCAGCAGCTCGGCAGGGGCAGAGACCCAGTACTTC.

The chain has TRBV14 and TRBJ2-7; the match to TRBD2 covers 9 bases. After removal of 1 base from V and 2 bases from J, the junction contained 3 bases not matched to a gene. From germline, CDR1 is SGHDN and CDR2 FVKESK. The CDR3 extends over 15 amino acids. The CDR3 is CASSQASGATYEQYF. CDR3 in DNA: TGTGCCAGCAGCCAAGCTAGCGGGGCTACCTACGAGCAGTACTTC.

This clone qualifies as large. This rearrangement joins TRBV5-4 to TRBJ1-1; tentative D call: TRBD1 (5 bases). The CDR3 is made up of 13 amino acids. Germline V lookup: CDR1 SGHNT, CDR2 YYREEE (reference sequence). Trimming pared 2 bases from V and 1 base from J, leaving 6 bases between. CDR3 DNA sequence: TGTGCCAGCAGCTTACAGGAGAACACTGAAGCTTTCTTT. It encodes CASSLQENTEAFF.

This clone turned up a few times. This sequence joins TRBV28 and TRBJ1-5; 9 bases match TRBD1. V lost 6 bases to trimming and J lost 0 bases; unmatched junction nucleotides: 9. CDR3 length equals 17 residues. Germline assignment: CDR1 MDHEN and CDR2 SYDVKM. CDR3 amino acids: CASRIRQGVYSNQPQHF. CDR3 nucleotides: TGTGCCAGCAGGATTAGACAGGGGGTCTATAGCAATCAGCCCCAGCATTTT.

The chain is built from TRBV4-2 and TRBJ1-2; possibly TRBD1 for D (5 bases). Germline V gene data show CDR1 as LGHNA and CDR2 as YNFKEQ. The CDR3 is 16 amino acids. Trimming removed 1 base at V and 8 bases at J, with 20 bases between. As DNA, the CDR3 is TGTGCCAGCAGCCAAGGTGGGACCTCAGAGATGTTAGGCTACACCTTC. Its protein product is CASSQGGTSEMLGYTF.

Notes on this clone: Germline is not matched at one junction end, which may reflect a read error. The CDR3 here is CASSLAGGYNEQFF. CDR3 DNA: TGTGCCAGCAGCCTAGCGGGAGGCTACAATGAGCAGTTCTTC. V gene TRBV7-2 combines with J gene TRBJ2-1; 11 bases map to TRBD2. Germline CDR1 SGHTA, CDR2 FQGNSA. The CDR3 contains 14 residues.

In regard to this clone: The sample has other DNA sequences that encode this CDR3 too. The CDR3 spells CASSSLGSAEAFF. DNA of the CDR3: TGTGCCAGCAGCTCTCTTGGTTCGGCTGAAGCTTTCTTT. The chain joins TRBV6-6 to TRBJ1-1; no clear D gene. CDR1 is MNHNY and CDR2 is SVGAGI in the germline V gene (reference sequence). The CDR3 is 13 residues long. Deletions cut 6 bases from V and 6 bases from J, with 14 bases between.

The gene calls are TRBV18 and TRBJ2-5, with TRBD1 identical over 9 bases. Germline loops: CDR1 KGHSH, CDR2 LQKENI. V lost 4 bases and J lost 1; bases outside the gene matches: 1. The CDR3 has 14 amino acids. The CDR3, as DNA: TGTGCCAGCTCACAGGGACAGGGCCAAGAGACCCAGTACTTC. Protein product: CASSQGQGQETQYF.

The genes are TRBV18 and TRBJ2-1, with TRBD2 matching 10 bases. The V segment lost 6 bases and the J segment 2 bases; nucleotides outside the gene matches: 4. The CDR3 has 15 residues. Germline loops: CDR1 KGHSH, CDR2 LQKENI. The DNA of the CDR3 is TGTGCCAGCTCTCTAGCGGGGGCCCCCTACAATGAGCAGTTCTTC. This codes for CASSLAGAPYNEQFF. The entire variable domain, with the rest obtained from reference TRBV18 and TRBJ2-1, is as follows: NAGVMQNPRHLVRRRGQEARLRCSPMKGHSHVYWYRQLPEEGLKFMVYLQKENIIDESGMPKERFSAEFPKEGPSILRIQQVVRGDSAAYFCASSLAGAPYNEQFFGPGTRLTVL.

This clone was counted once. J is TRBJ2-3 and V is TRBV6-5; D perhaps matches TRBD2 (6 bases). The length of the CDR3 is 14 residues. The germline gives CDR1 MNHEY, CDR2 SVGAGI. V dropped 9 bases and J dropped 6 bases, with 19 bases sitting between them. The CDR3 nucleotides are TGTGCCAGTGGGGGGAGACCCCCCTGGGATACGCAGTATTTT. This codes for CASGGRPPWDTQYF.

The chain uses TRBV14 and TRBJ2-3; D is possibly TRBD2 (6 bases). The CDR3 has 13 amino acids. Germline V gene lookup returns CDR1 SGHDN and CDR2 FVKESK. Trimming took off 4 bases at V and 6 bases at J, with 11 bases between the two ends. The CDR3 sequence: CASSRRLVDTQYF. The CDR3 DNA follows: TGTGCCAGCAGCCGACGACTAGTTGATACGCAGTATTTT.

V usage is TRBV5-5 and J usage is TRBJ1-2, with a weak D call TRBD1 (6 bases). Deletions cut 2 bases from V and 8 bases from J, with 25 bases between. Per germline, CDR1 SGHKS and CDR2 YYEKEE (reference sequence). The CDR3 loop spans 17 amino acids. Here the CDR3 DNA reads TGTGCCAGCAGCTTATCTATTGGCATTGGGGGCGAGCGCGGCTACACCTTC. This codes for CASSLSIGIGGERGYTF.

J is TRBJ2-2 and V is TRBV28, with unresolved D. Germline V gene data show CDR1 as MDHEN and CDR2 as SYDVKM. The V and J ends lost 3 bases and 0 bases respectively, with 11 bases between them. The CDR3 runs to 16 residues. The CDR3 spells CASSLSSTTNTGELFF. CDR3 bases: TGTGCCAGCAGTTTGAGTTCCACAACGAACACCGGGGAGCTGTTTTTT.

This clone was seen once. The genes are TRBV6-1 and TRBJ1-2; no clear D gene. This CDR3 region has 16 residues. Germline loops: CDR1 MNHNS, CDR2 SASEGT. V lost 4 bases and J lost 4, with 19 bases in between. CDR3 in DNA: TGTGCCAGCAGTGCGGCGAGTGCAGCCTCCCTCTATGGCTACACCTTC. Its protein is CASSAASAASLYGYTF.

This chain joins TRBV10-3 and TRBJ1-1, with D perhaps matching TRBD1 (5 bases). The CDR3 is made up of 15 amino acids. Germline V gene lookup returns CDR1 ENHRY and CDR2 SYGVKD. V lost 7 bases, J lost 6 bases, and 21 bases lay in between. The CDR3 region has the DNA TGTGCCATCAAGACTTCTTTCAGGAGGGACGCTGAAGCTTTCTTT. Encoded protein: CAIKTSFRRDAEAFF.

The chain has TRBV30 and TRBJ1-1; D uncertain. CDR3 length: 13 amino acids. The ends were cut back, 0 bases at V and 7 bases at J, with 12 bases in the middle. Germline CDR1 GTSNPN, CDR2 SVGIG (reference sequence). CDR3 loop: CAWSVLRSGEAFF. The CDR3 nucleotides read TGTGCCTGGAGTGTACTAAGGTCAGGTGAAGCTTTCTTT. Supplemented by reference TRBV30 and TRBJ1-1, the full variable domain reads SQTIHQWPATLVQPVGSPLSLECTVEGTSNPNLYWYRQAAGRGLQLLFYSVGIGQISSEVPQNLSASRPQDRQFILSSKKLLLSDSGFYLCAWSVLRSGEAFFGQGTRLTVV.

This clone has a handful of counts. The gene calls are TRBV5-1 and TRBJ1-1; D call uncertain. Trimming removed 3 bases from V and 3 bases from J, with 3 bases in between. CDR1 is SGHRS and CDR2 is YFSETQ in the germline V gene. This CDR3 contains 11 residues. CDR3 residues: CASSYDTEAFF. The CDR3 coding sequence is TGCGCCAGCAGCTATGACACTGAAGCTTTCTTT.